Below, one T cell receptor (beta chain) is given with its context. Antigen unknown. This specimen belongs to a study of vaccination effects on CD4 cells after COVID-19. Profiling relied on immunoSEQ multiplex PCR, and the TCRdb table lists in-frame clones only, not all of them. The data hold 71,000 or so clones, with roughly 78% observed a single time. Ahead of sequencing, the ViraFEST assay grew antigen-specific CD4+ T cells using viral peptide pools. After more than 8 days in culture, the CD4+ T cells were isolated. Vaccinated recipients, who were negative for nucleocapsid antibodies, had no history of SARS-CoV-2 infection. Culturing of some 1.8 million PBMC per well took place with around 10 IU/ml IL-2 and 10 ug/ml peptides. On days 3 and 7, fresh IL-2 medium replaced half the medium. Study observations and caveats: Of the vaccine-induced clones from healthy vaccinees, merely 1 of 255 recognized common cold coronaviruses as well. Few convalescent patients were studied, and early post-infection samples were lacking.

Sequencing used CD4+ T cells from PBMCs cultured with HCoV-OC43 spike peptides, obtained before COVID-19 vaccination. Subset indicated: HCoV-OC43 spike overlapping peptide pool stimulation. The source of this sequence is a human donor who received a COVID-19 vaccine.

The CDR3 nucleotides read TGTGCCAGTAGCAATCGGGACAGTAGCAATCAGCCCCAGCATTTT. The encoded protein is CASSNRDSSNQPQHF. The chain has TRBV19 and TRBJ1-5; 7 bases agree with TRBD1. The J segment lost 0 bases and the V segment lost 6 bases, leaving 5 bases of the junction unmatched. In germline, CDR1 is LNHDA, CDR2 SQIVND (reference sequence). There are 15 residues in the CDR3.